The rows below give T cell receptor beta chains drawn from one sample of a study of T cells after yellow fever vaccination. TCRdb fed the 5' RACE reads into MiXCR, producing one record per CDR3 protein. Among roughly 250,000 distinct CDR3 sequences, approximately 13% were seen once, and the ten largest hold around 0.55%. This material consisted of CD4+ T cells sorted from PBMCs, taken 45 days after the yellow fever booster vaccination. Source of these receptors: a young man who received the YFV17D yellow fever vaccine. CDR3s include the opening cysteine and the closing phenylalanine or tryptophan. D genes are given only for firm matches. The size entry is marked missing in some rows and otherwise reads once, few, many or a size class.

j_call d_call clone_size v_call cdr3_nt cdr3_aa
TRBJ2-1 - many TRBV7-2 TGTGCCAGCAGTTTAGTGGATGAGCAGTTCTTC CASSLVDEQFF
TRBJ2-5 TRBD1 few TRBV5-1 TGCGCCAGCAGCTATCGACAGGGGAGGCAAGAGACCCAGTACTTC CASSYRQGRQETQYF
TRBJ1-1 - many TRBV5-8 TGTGCCAGCAGCTCTACATTGGGGTCTGAAGCTTTCTTT CASSSTLGSEAFF
TRBJ2-3 - few TRBV4-3 TGCGCCAGCACCAGGGAAGATAGAGATACGCAGTATTTT CASTREDRDTQYF
TRBJ2-3 - - TRBV20-1 TGCAGTGCTAGAAGCATAGCGGGCACAGATACGCAGTATTTT CSARSIAGTDTQYF
TRBJ2-1 TRBD2 - TRBV4-3 TGCGCCAGCAGTCGAAGCGGGAGAGGTGATGAGCAGTTCTTC CASSRSGRGDEQFF
TRBJ2-1 - once TRBV1 TGCACCAGCAGCCATTGGACTAGCGGGGGGAGCTCCTACAATGAGCAGTTCTTC CTSSHWTSGGSSYNEQFF
TRBJ2-3 TRBD2 many TRBV20-1 TGCAGTGCTAAGACCGGGACTAGAGTCAGAAGGGATACGCAGTATTTT CSAKTGTRVRRDTQYF
TRBJ2-7 TRBD2 - TRBV10-3 TGTGCCATCAGTGATAGCGGGAGGGCCGTTCTCAACGAGCAGTACTTC CAISDSGRAVLNEQYF
TRBJ2-2 - - TRBV7-2 TGTGCCAGCGCCCAAGGAGGCATCGGGGAGCTGTTTTTT CASAQGGIGELFF
TRBJ2-1 - few TRBV7-8 TGTGCCAGCAGGGGGGACTTGTTCAATGAGCAGTTCTTC CASRGDLFNEQFF
TRBJ2-3 TRBD1 - TRBV5-1 TGCGCCAGCAGCTCCGGGACAGACACAGATACGCAGTATTTT CASSSGTDTDTQYF
TRBJ1-4 - - TRBV2 TGTGCCAGCAGAAGGGACGATGAAAAACTGTTTTTT CASRRDDEKLFF
TRBJ2-2 - few TRBV5-1 TGCGCCAGCAGCATTGGGAGTTGGAACACCGGGGAGCTGTTTTTT CASSIGSWNTGELFF
TRBJ2-1 - many TRBV18 TGTGCCAGCTCACCGGTTCTACTAACGGAGCAGTTCTTC CASSPVLLTEQFF
TRBJ2-5 TRBD2 - TRBV7-2 TGTGCCAGCAGCTTAGCGGGACTAGCGGGAGGGCGGGTTGTAGAGACCCAGTACTTC CASSLAGLAGGRVVETQYF
TRBJ1-4 - - TRBV7-9 TGTGCCAGCATCTCTGACAGATCGGGACCTACGGAAAAACTGTTTTTT CASISDRSGPTEKLFF
TRBJ1-4 - once TRBV5-6 TGTGCCAGCAGTTCCGCCCCAACTAATGAAAAACTGTTTTTT CASSSAPTNEKLFF
TRBJ2-2 - few TRBV7-2 TGTGCCAGCAGCTTACTGCACTCACGGGACACCGGGGAGCTGTTTTTT CASSLLHSRDTGELFF
TRBJ2-3 - few TRBV15 TGTGCCACCAGAGGGGGATCTTCCTTCGGCCGTGAGCAGTATTTT CATRGGSSFGREQYF
TRBJ2-1 - many TRBV6-1 TGTGCCAGCAGCTCGCCGTTGCACTCCTACAATGAGCAGTTCTTC CASSSPLHSYNEQFF
TRBJ2-1 TRBD2 few TRBV12-3/TRBV12-4 TGTGCCAGCACCCCCGGACTAGGACACAATGAGCAGTTCTTC CASTPGLGHNEQFF
TRBJ2-3 - few TRBV29-1 TGCAGCGCTTCCAGGTCTAGGGGTTCAGATACGCAGTATTTT CSASRSRGSDTQYF
TRBJ2-3 TRBD1 - TRBV24-1 TGTGCCACCAGTGATGCCTCTTGGGACAGGGGGCTTGATACGCAGTATTTT CATSDASWDRGLDTQYF
TRBJ2-5 TRBD2 many TRBV12-3/TRBV12-4 TGTGCCAGCAGTCTCTGGACTAGCGGGAGTCTGGAGACCCAGTACTTC CASSLWTSGSLETQYF
TRBJ2-1 TRBD2 few TRBV20-1 TGCAGTGCTGTAGACCCTAGCGGGAAGACCTACAATGAGCAGTTCTTC CSAVDPSGKTYNEQFF
TRBJ2-1 TRBD2 few TRBV5-1 TGCGCCAGCAGCCAACCGGGACTAGCGGGGATGAAGAGGTATGGTGAGCAGTTCTTC CASSQPGLAGMKRYGEQFF
TRBJ2-2 - - TRBV6-5 TGTGCCAGCAGTTACGGAGGACAAAACACCGGGGAGCTGTTTTTT CASSYGGQNTGELFF
TRBJ2-5 TRBD1 - TRBV20-1 TGCAGTGCCCCAAGACAGGGGGGTCGGGAGACCCAGTACTTC CSAPRQGGRETQYF
TRBJ1-1 - - TRBV24-1 TGTGCCACCAGGATGACAGGCCCGAACACTGAAGCTTTCTTT CATRMTGPNTEAFF
TRBJ1-5 - few TRBV12-3/TRBV12-4 TGTGCCAGCAGTTTACAGCAGGCCGAACCCCAGCATTTT CASSLQQAEPQHF
TRBJ2-2 TRBD2 few TRBV5-1 TGCGCCAGCAGCGAACAGGGACTAGCGGGCACCGGGGAGCTGTTTTTT CASSEQGLAGTGELFF
TRBJ2-5 TRBD2 few TRBV20-1 TGCAGTGGTCGGGAGGAGTTAAAAGAGACCCAGTACTTC CSGREELKETQYF
TRBJ2-3 - few TRBV27 TGTGCCACCGTTTTGCGGGCTGGGGGCACAGATACGCAGTATTTT CATVLRAGGTDTQYF
TRBJ2-5 - few TRBV4-3 TGCGCCAGCAGCCAAGACTTGACCAGTCTTCGGGAGACCCAGTACTTC CASSQDLTSLRETQYF
TRBJ2-7 TRBD1 - TRBV20-1 TGCAGTGCTATTCGACAGGGGCTGTACGAGCAGTACTTC CSAIRQGLYEQYF